This entry lists 5 T cell receptor beta chains sequenced from one sample in a study of T-cell reconstitution after alpha-beta-depleted transplantation in children. The TCRbeta library incorporated unique molecular identifiers. TCRdb recomputed calls from the PCR reads with MiXCR, one row per CDR3 protein. The sample holds fewer than 550,000 distinct CDR3 sequences, approximately 11% seen once. Sequencing used PBMCs from the stem cell graft donor, obtained from the stem cell graft. All receptors derive from a human donor who donated a stem cell graft to a child with acute myeloid leukemia.

This chain connects TRBV29-1 to TRBJ2-5, with 7 bases aligning to TRBD1. Unmatched junction bases numbered 4, after V lost 6 bases and J lost 3 bases. In germline, CDR1 is SQVTM, CDR2 ANQGSEA. The CDR3 loop spans 12 amino acids. The CDR3 DNA reads TGCAGCGTCTTAGGGGGCGAAGAGACCCAGTACTTC. It yields the protein CSVLGGEETQYF.

This clonotype was found a few times. The chain recombines TRBV27 with TRBJ1-5; D is ambiguous. The CDR3 spans 15 residues. Germline V gene lookup returns CDR1 MNHEY and CDR2 SMNVEV (reference sequence). V was shortened by 3 bases and J by 4 bases, with 13 bases between the two germline ends. As DNA, the CDR3 is TGTGCCAGCAGTTTGGGCGGGCAGTTTAATCAGCCCCAGCATTTT. Amino acid sequence: CASSLGGQFNQPQHF.

This clonotype was counted between two and nine times. V is TRBV4-2 and J is TRBJ2-1; no clear D gene. V lost 0 bases, J lost 0 bases, and 6 bases lay in between. Germline V gene data show CDR1 as LGHNA and CDR2 as YNFKEQ. The CDR3 extends over 15 amino acids. The CDR3 sequence: CASSQEGPSYNEQFF. CDR3 in DNA: TGTGCCAGCAGCCAAGAGGGTCCCTCCTACAATGAGCAGTTCTTC.

This clonotype was counted a few times. The chain combines TRBV5-4 with TRBJ2-5, with D uncertain. V shed 0 bases and J shed 5 bases, with 8 bases lying between them. The CDR3 covers 13 residues. Germline lookup yields CDR1 SGHNT and CDR2 YYREEE (reference sequence). The CDR3 DNA sequence: TGTGCCAGCAGCTTGGAGCCAGACGAGACCCAGTACTTC. Translating it yields CASSLEPDETQYF.

This clonotype was picked up a small number of times. The J gene is TRBJ2-1, the V gene TRBV5-1; D is unresolved. This CDR3 is 13 amino acids long. Between the trimmed V and J ends, which lost 3 bases and 9 bases, there was a span of 13 bases. The germline V gene encodes CDR1 SGHRS and CDR2 YFSETQ. The CDR3 spells CASSSLVPGEQFF. The CDR3 DNA follows: TGCGCCAGCAGCTCCCTAGTCCCCGGTGAGCAGTTCTTC.